A single sample is the source of the 2 T cell receptor beta chains below, sequenced in a study of early stage breast cancer tumors. Profiled with immunoSEQ multiplex PCR; TCRdb holds only in-frame clones, not every one. The data contain over 40,000 clones, 78% of them seen just once; the ten biggest clones take up roughly 3%. Material: blood. Receptor source: a person aged 35-49 years with breast cancer.

The sample holds a few counts of this clone. This rearrangement joins TRBV4-1 to TRBJ2-5; D gene ambiguous. V lost 0 bases and J 5 bases, leaving 7 bases between the germline ends. The CDR3 consists of 13 residues. CDR1 is MGHRA, CDR2 YSYEKL, per germline. CDR3 coding DNA: TGCGCCAGCAGCCAAGAGACCCCCGAGACCCAGTACTTC. Translated: CASSQETPETQYF.

The J gene is TRBJ2-1, the V gene TRBV5-1, with 10 bases lining up with TRBD2. Trimming at V came to 1 base and at J to 8 bases, leaving 3 bases not matched to a gene. The CDR3 length is 14 residues. The germline CDR1 and CDR2 sequences are SGHRS and YFSETQ. The DNA of the CDR3 is TGCGCCAGCAGCTTGCTAGCGGGAGTGGATGAGCAGTTCTTC. It is translated as CASSLLAGVDEQFF.